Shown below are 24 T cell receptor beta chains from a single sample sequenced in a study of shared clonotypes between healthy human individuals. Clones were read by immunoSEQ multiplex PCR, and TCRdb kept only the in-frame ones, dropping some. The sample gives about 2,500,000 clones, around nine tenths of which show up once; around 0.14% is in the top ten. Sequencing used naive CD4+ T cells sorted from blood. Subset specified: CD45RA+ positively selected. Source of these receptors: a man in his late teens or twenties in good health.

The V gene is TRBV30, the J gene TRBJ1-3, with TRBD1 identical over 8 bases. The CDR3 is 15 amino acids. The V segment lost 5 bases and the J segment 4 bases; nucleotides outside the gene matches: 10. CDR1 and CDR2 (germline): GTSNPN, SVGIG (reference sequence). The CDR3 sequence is CAWASGQGWGNTIYF. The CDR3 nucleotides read TGTGCCTGGGCCTCCGGACAGGGCTGGGGAAACACCATATATTTT.

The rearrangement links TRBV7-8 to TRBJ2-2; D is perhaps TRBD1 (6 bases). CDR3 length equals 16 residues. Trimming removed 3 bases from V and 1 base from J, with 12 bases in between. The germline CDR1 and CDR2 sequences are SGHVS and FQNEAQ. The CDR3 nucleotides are TGTGCCAGCAGCTTCGACAGGCTTATGAACACCGGGGAGCTGTTTTTT. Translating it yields CASSFDRLMNTGELFF.

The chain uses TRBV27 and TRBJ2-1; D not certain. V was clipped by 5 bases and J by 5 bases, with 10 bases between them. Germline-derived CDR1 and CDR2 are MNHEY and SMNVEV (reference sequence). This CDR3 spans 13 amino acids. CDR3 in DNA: TGTGCCAGCAGTCCCCGCTTGAACAATGAGCAGTTCTTC. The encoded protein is CASSPRLNNEQFF.

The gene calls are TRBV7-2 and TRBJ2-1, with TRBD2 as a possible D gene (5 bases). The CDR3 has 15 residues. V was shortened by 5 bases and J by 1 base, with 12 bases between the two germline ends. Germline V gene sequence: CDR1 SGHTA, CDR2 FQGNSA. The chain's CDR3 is CASSPTGWSYNEQFF. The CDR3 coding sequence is TGTGCCAGCAGCCCTACGGGGTGGTCCTACAATGAGCAGTTCTTC.

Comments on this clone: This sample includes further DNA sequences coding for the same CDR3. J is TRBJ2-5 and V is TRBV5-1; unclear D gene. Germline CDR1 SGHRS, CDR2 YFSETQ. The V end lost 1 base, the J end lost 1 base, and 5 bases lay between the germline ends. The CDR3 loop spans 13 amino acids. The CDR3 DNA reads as TGCGCCAGCAGCTTGTCCGCCCAAGAGACCCAGTACTTC. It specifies CASSLSAQETQYF. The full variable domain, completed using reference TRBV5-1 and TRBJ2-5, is KAGVTQTPRYLIKTRGQQVTLSCSPISGHRSVSWYQQTPGQGLQFLFEYFSETQRNKGNFPGRFSGRQFSNSRSEMNVSTLELGDSALYLCASSLSAQETQYFGPGTRLLVL.

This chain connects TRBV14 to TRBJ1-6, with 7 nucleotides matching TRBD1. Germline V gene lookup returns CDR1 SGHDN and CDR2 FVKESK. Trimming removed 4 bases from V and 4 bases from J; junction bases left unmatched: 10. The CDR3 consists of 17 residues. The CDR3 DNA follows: TGTGCCAGCAGCCCTTTATCGGGACAGCCTTATAATTCACCCCTCCACTTT. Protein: CASSPLSGQPYNSPLHF.

The DNA of the CDR3 is TGCGCCAGCAGCTTGGAACCACCCTACAATGAGCAGTTCTTC. Translated: CASSLEPPYNEQFF. This chain uses TRBV5-1 with TRBJ2-1; D is undetermined. V was cut by 0 bases and J by 2 bases, with 6 bases left in between. The germline CDR1 and CDR2 sequences are SGHRS and YFSETQ. This CDR3 spans 14 amino acids.

CDR3 sequence reads: CASSQVSISDGYTF. Here the CDR3 DNA reads TGCGCCAGCAGCCAAGTTTCGATATCGGATGGCTACACCTTC. The chain is built from TRBV4-1 and TRBJ1-2; no firm D call. The CDR3 is 14 amino acids. Germline CDR1 reads MGHRA; CDR2 reads YSYEKL. V lost 1 base and J 6 bases, leaving 12 bases between the germline ends.

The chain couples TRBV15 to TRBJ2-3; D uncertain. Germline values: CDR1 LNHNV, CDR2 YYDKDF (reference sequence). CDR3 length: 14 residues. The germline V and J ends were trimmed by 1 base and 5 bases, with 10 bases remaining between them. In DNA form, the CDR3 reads TGTGCCACCAGCAGAGGCCGGTTTGAAGATACGCAGTATTTT. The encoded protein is CATSRGRFEDTQYF.

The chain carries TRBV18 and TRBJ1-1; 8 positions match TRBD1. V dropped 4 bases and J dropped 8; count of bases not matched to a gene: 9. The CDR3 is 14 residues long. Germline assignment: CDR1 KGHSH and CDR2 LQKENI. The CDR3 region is CASSLQEQGAEAFF. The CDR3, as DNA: TGTGCCAGCTCACTGCAGGAGCAGGGGGCAGAAGCTTTCTTT.

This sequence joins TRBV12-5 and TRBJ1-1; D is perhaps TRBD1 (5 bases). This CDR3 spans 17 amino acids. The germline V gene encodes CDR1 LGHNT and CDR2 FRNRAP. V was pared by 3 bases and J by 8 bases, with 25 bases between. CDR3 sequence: CASGLPRTGGVNGEAFF. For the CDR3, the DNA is TGTGCTAGTGGTTTACCTCGTACAGGTGGTGTCAATGGGGAAGCTTTCTTT.

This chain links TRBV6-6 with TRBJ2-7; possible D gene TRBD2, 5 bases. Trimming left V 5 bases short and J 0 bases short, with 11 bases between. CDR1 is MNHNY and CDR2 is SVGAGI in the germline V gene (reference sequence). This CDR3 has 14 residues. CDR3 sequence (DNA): TGTGCCAGCAGTGGGAGACTGGTCTCCTACGAGCAGTACTTC. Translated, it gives CASSGRLVSYEQYF.

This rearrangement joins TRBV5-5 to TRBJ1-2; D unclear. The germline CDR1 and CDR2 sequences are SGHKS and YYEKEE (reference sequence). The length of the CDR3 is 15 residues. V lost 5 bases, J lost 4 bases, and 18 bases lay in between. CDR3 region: CASRPEWGGIYGYTF. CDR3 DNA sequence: TGTGCCAGCAGGCCCGAATGGGGTGGGATCTATGGCTACACCTTC.

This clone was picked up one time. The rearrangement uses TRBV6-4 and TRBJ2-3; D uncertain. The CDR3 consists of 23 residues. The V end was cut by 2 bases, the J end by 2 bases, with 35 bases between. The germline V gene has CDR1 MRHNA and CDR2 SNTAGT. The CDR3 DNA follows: TGTGCCAGCAGTGACGCCGGGCCAACGAACCGGTTCCCTGAACATGGGCCCACAGATACGCAGTATTTT. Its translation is CASSDAGPTNRFPEHGPTDTQYF.

In DNA, the CDR3 is TGTGCCAGCAGTGTCCTACAGGGTTCGGGGCAGTTCTTC. Translated: CASSVLQGSGQFF. The chain recombines TRBV2 with TRBJ2-1; maybe TRBD1 (6 bases). The length of the CDR3 is 13 residues. Germline CDR1 and CDR2: SNHLY and FYNNEI. Trimming shortened V by 4 bases and J by 12 bases, and 16 bases separated the two germline ends. The complete variable domain, with remaining parts taken from reference TRBV2 and TRBJ2-1, reads EPEVTQTPSHQVTQMGQEVILRCVPISNHLYFYWYRQILGQKVEFLVSFYNNEISEKSEIFDDQFSVERPDGSNFTLKIRSTKLEDSAMYFCASSVLQGSGQFFGPGTRLTVL.

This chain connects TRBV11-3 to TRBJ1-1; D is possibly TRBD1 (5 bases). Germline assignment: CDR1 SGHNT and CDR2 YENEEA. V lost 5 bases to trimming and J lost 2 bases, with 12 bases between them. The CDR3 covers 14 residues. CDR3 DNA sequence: TGTGCCAGCAGCCGGGACGCCCGAAACACTGAAGCTTTCTTT. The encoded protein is CASSRDARNTEAFF.

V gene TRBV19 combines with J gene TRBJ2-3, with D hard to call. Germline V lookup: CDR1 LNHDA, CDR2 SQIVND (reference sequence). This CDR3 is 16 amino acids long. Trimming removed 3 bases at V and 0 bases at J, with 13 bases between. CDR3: CASSIMASQSTDTQYF. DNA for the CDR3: TGTGCCAGTAGTATCATGGCGAGCCAAAGCACAGATACGCAGTATTTT.

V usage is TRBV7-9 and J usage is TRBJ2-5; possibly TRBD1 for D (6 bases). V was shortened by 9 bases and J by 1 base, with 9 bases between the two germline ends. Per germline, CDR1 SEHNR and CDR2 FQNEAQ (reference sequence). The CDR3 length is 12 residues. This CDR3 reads CASRQAQETQYF. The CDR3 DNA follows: TGTGCCAGTCGACAGGCCCAAGAGACCCAGTACTTC.

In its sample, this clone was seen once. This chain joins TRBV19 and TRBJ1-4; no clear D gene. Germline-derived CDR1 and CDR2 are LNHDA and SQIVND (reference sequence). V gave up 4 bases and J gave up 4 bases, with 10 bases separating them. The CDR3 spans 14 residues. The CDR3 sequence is CASSTGTINEKLFF. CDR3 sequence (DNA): TGTGCCAGTAGTACAGGCACAATTAATGAAAAACTGTTTTTT.

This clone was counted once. In DNA, the CDR3 is TGTGCCAGCAGCTTAGCGCGTTTTGAGGGGGCCCCCAATCAGCCCCAGCATTTT. This translates into CASSLARFEGAPNQPQHF. The V call is TRBV7-9, the J call TRBJ1-5, with TRBD1 matching 7 bases. V gave up 0 bases and J gave up 3 bases; unmatched junction bases: 11. This CDR3 region has 18 residues. Germline V gives CDR1 SEHNR, CDR2 FQNEAQ (reference sequence). Looking up the rest from reference TRBV7-9 and TRBJ1-5 gives the full variable domain: DTGVSQNPRHKITKRGQNVTFRCDPISEHNRLYWYRQTLGQGPEFLTYFQNEAQLEKSRLLSDRFSAERPKGSFSTLEIQRTEQGDSAMYLCASSLARFEGAPNQPQHFGDGTRLSIL.

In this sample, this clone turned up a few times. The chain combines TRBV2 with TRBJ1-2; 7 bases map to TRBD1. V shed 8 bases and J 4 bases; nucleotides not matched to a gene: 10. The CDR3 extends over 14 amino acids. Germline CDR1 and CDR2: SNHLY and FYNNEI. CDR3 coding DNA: TGTGCCAGCGAGGGGGCGACAGGGTCCTATGGCTACACCTTC. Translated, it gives CASEGATGSYGYTF.

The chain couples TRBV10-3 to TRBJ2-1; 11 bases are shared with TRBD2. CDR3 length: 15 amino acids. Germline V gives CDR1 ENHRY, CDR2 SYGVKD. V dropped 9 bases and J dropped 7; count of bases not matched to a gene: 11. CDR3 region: CAISNSGGAANEQFF. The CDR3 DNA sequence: TGTGCCATAAGTAATAGCGGGGGGGCCGCGAATGAGCAGTTCTTC.

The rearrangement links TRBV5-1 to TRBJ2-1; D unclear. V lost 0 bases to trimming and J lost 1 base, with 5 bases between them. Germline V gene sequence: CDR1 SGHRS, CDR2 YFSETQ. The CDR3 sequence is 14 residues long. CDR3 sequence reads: CASSLDVSYNEQFF. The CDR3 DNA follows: TGCGCCAGCAGCTTGGACGTATCCTACAATGAGCAGTTCTTC.

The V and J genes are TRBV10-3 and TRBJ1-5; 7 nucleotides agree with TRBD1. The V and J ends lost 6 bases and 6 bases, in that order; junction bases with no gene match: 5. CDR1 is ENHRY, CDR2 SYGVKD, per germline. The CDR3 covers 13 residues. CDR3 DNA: TGTGCCATCAGGCAGGGGGTGGGTCAGCCCCAGCATTTT. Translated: CAIRQGVGQPQHF.